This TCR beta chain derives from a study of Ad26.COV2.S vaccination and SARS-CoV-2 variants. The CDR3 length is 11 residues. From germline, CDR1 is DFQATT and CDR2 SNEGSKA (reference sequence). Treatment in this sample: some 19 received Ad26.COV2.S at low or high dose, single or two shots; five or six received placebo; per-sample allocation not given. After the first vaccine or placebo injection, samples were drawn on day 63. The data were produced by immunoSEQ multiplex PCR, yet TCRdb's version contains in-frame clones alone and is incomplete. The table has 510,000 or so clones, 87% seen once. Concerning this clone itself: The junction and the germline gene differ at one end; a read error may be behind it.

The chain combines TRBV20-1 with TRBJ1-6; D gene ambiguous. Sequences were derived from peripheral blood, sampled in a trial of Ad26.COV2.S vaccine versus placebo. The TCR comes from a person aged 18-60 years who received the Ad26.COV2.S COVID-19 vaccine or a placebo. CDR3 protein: CSAKLRLRPEF. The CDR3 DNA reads TGCAGTGCTAAGCTTCGTCTCCGGCCCGAATTT.